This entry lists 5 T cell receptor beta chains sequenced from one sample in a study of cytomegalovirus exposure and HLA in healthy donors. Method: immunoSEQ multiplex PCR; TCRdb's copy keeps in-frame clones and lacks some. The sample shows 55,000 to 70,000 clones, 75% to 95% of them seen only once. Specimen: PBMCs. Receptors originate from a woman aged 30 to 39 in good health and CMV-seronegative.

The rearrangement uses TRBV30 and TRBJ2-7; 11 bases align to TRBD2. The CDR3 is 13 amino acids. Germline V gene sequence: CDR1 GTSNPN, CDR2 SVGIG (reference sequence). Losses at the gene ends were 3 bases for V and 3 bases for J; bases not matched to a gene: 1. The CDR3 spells CAWSGLAGYEQYF. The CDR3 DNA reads TGTGCCTGGAGCGGACTAGCGGGCTACGAGCAGTACTTC.

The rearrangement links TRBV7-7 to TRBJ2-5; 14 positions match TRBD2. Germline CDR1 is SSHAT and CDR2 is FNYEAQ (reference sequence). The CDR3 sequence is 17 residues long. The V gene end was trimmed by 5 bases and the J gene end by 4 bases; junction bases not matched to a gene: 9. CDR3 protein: CASSPGTSGRWGETQYF. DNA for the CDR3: TGTGCCAGCAGCCCCGGGACTAGCGGGAGATGGGGAGAGACCCAGTACTTC. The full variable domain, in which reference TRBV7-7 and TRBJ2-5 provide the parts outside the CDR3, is GAGVSQSPRYKVTKRGQDVTLRCDPISSHATLYWYQQALGQGPEFLTYFNYEAQPDKSGLPSDRFSAERPEGSISTLTIQRTEQRDSAMYRCASSPGTSGRWGETQYFGPGTRLLVL.

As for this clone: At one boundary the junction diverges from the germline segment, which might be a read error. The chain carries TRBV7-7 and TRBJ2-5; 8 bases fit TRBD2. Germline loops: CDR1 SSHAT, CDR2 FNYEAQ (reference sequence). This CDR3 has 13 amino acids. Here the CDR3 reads CASSLTGGETQYF. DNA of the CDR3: TGTGCTAGCAGCTTAACGGGAGGGGAGACCCAGTACTTC.

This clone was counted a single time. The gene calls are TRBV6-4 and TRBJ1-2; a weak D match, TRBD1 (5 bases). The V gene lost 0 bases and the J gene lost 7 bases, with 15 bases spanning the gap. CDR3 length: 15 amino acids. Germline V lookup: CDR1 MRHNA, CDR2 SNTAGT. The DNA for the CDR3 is TGTGCCAGCAGTGACTCCTCGGGGCCCGGGGGTGGCTACACCTTC. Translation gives CASSDSSGPGGGYTF.

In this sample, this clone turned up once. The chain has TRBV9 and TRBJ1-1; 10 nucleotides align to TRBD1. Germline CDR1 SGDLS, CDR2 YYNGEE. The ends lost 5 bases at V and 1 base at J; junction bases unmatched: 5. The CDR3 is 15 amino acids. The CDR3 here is CASSAGQGGNTEAFF. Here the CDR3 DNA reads TGTGCCAGCAGTGCCGGACAGGGGGGGAACACTGAAGCTTTCTTT.